This entry concerns a single TCR beta chain. Its antigen specificity is not known. No base quality values were provided; no much bigger clone lies one nucleotide off. The CDR3 spans 15 residues, from the cysteine through the phenylalanine. Only the CDR3 DNA stays, 45 bases, in frame from base 1. CDR1 LNHDA and CDR2 SQIVND were looked up in the germline V gene (reference sequence). V lost 6 bases and J lost 4 bases, and the count of bases not matched to a germline gene is 9. This specimen comes from a study of blood T cell repertoires in COVID-19 (dated by TCRdb to 2018 to 2021). Study-level background: Samples covering the acute and convalescent phases of COVID-19 were provided by collaborators in the United States, Italy and Spain. The material from the prospective study consisted of cDNA or gDNA derived from T cells, B-cell-depleted T cells, or PBMCs. Deeply sampled blood TCRbeta repertoires from subjects exposed to, actively infected with, or recovered from COVID-19 were included in the dataset. The repertoires were released in a freely available public database intended as a resource for research on the immune response to SARS-CoV-2. Samples were obtained from the ongoing ImmuneRACE study (first 160 participants) and from 1,200 or so subjects provided by 6 global collaborators. Sample metadata almost always included a de-identified subject ID, COVID-19 status, age in years and sex. Where available, HLA class I and class II types were taken from metadata supplied by the sample provider and were not determined by assay-based typing.

On the study overall, not on this receptor specifically: How much clinical and demographic metadata was included differed by source and by participant, and the metadata was provided uncurated.

TCRbeta CDR3 regions were amplified from genomic DNA by means of the immunoSEQ Assay, a bias-controlled multiplex PCR. On the authors' methods: The number of nucleated cells in each sample was estimated from the amplification of reference gene primers within the assay. To quantify the absolute abundance of each unique TCRbeta CDR3 rearrangement, sequence reads were collapsed and filtered. For each sample, productive Simpson clonality was calculated by taking the square root of Simpson's diversity index across productive rearrangements. What TCRdb holds here is the immuneACCESS table cut down to in-frame rearrangements. Part of the clones is not present; checked against another copy, under half of the missing clones reflect an unresolved V gene, and the others are unexplained. The V and J calls and clone size come from that table; D and trimming were worked out from the DNA. This sample is represented by 40,000 to 55,000 clones; roughly nine tenths of them were singletons. Around 15% of the sample is in the top ten clones.

Collaborating institutions collected whole blood in K2EDTA tubes following their own protocols. For TCRbeta analysis, collaborators shipped samples in one of three forms: frozen whole blood, isolated PBMCs, or DNA extracted from either of those sample types. Sequenced input: peripheral blood. Recombination linked TRBV19 to TRBJ2-5; 9 bases in between match TRBD2. This sequence originates from a man aged 70 or older with active COVID-19. DNA sequence: TGTGCCAGTAGCGTTAGCGGGGGCGGGGGAGAGACCCAGTACTTC. Translated, it reads CASSVSGGGGETQYF. The CDR3, completed at both ends by the reference TRBV19 and TRBJ2-5 genes, gives the full variable domain DGGITQSPKYLFRKEGQNVTLSCEQNLNHDAMYWYRQDPGQGLRLIYYSQIVNDFQKGDIAEGYSVSREKKESFPLTVTSAQKNPTAFYLCASSVSGGGGETQYFGPGTRLLVL.